This entry lists 25 T cell receptor beta chains sequenced from one sample in a study of OX40 agonist ivuxolimab in advanced cancers. Using immunoSEQ multiplex PCR, the repertoire was profiled, and TCRdb retains in-frame clones only, with some absent. The table has 17,000 or so clones, 80% to 90% seen once. The material was CD4+ or CD8+ T cells sorted from blood, obtained in a trial of the OX40 agonist ivuxolimab. Receptors originate from an adult with an advanced solid tumor such as melanoma, head and neck, liver or kidney cancer.

The chain is built from TRBV6-4 and TRBJ2-7; possibly TRBD1 for D (6 bases). The germline gives CDR1 MRHNA, CDR2 SNTAGT. Trimming cost V 6 bases and J 6 bases, with 21 bases left between them. The CDR3 contains 15 residues. The CDR3 DNA is TGTGCCAGCAGCCCTTCACAGGGTATTGAAGGCGAGCAGTACTTC. Translated, it gives CASSPSQGIEGEQYF.

The chain carries TRBV29-1 and TRBJ1-2; D gene uncertain. The germline V and J ends were trimmed by 6 bases and 7 bases, with 9 bases remaining between them. The germline V gene encodes CDR1 SQVTM and CDR2 ANQGSEA. The CDR3 covers 10 residues. The CDR3 loop is CSVTRSGYTF. Here the CDR3 DNA reads TGCAGCGTAACCCGATCTGGCTACACCTTC.

This clone showed up just a few times. The chain employs TRBV6-5 and TRBJ1-1, with 7 bases identical to TRBD1. The germline V gene encodes CDR1 MNHEY and CDR2 SVGAGI. The junction had 4 bases not matched to a gene; V was cut back by 5 bases and J by 4 bases. This CDR3 region has 13 residues. The CDR3 region has the DNA TGTGCCAGCAGTCGGGGACAGACCACTGAAGCTTTCTTT. Protein sequence: CASSRGQTTEAFF.

Concerning this clone itself: An end of the junction differs from the germline gene, which may be a read error. This chain joins TRBV27 and TRBJ1-1; 9 bases map to TRBD1. Germline lookup yields CDR1 MNHEY and CDR2 SMNVEV (reference sequence). CDR3 size: 14 residues. CDR3 protein: CASSLWGQGTEAFF. The CDR3 nucleotides read TGTGCCAGCAGCTTATGGGGACAGGGCACTGAAGCTTTCTTT.

The rearrangement links TRBV10-3 to TRBJ2-1; 8 nucleotides line up with TRBD1. The CDR3 is 14 amino acids. The V gene end was trimmed by 8 bases and the J gene end by 3 bases; junction bases not matched to a gene: 6. The germline V gene encodes CDR1 ENHRY and CDR2 SYGVKD. The DNA for the CDR3 is TGTGCCATCTCAGACAGGGGAAACTACAATGAGCAGTTCTTC. This encodes CAISDRGNYNEQFF.

The V call is TRBV6-6, the J call TRBJ2-7; D is uncertain. Germline CDR1 is MNHNY and CDR2 is SVGAGI (reference sequence). This CDR3 spans 14 amino acids. V dropped 2 bases and J dropped 2 bases, with 10 bases sitting between them. CDR3 protein: CASSYRGKPYEQYF. In DNA form, the CDR3 reads TGTGCCAGCAGTTACCGCGGCAAACCCTACGAGCAGTACTTC.

V and J are TRBV15 and TRBJ2-1, with D possibly TRBD1 on 5 matching bases. CDR1 and CDR2 (germline): LNHNV, YYDKDF (reference sequence). This CDR3 spans 16 amino acids. Trimming shortened V by 0 bases and J by 5 bases, and 14 bases separated the two germline ends. The CDR3 is CATSRDSRGTNNEQFF. The CDR3 DNA is TGTGCCACCAGCAGAGATAGTAGGGGAACTAACAATGAGCAGTTCTTC.

The chain has TRBV4-1 and TRBJ2-3; D may be TRBD1 or TRBD2 (5 bases each). Per germline, CDR1 MGHRA and CDR2 YSYEKL. The CDR3 spans 14 residues. V lost 0 bases, J lost 8 bases, and 12 bases lay in between. In nucleotides, the CDR3 is TGCGCCAGCAGCCAAGATCTTGGGGGTCGTACGCAGTATTTT. This sequence encodes CASSQDLGGRTQYF.

The chain joins TRBV19 to TRBJ1-1; D is unresolved. The CDR3 is 15 residues long. The germline gives CDR1 LNHDA, CDR2 SQIVND (reference sequence). V was shortened by 5 bases and J by 5 bases, with 18 bases between the two germline ends. The CDR3 sequence is CASSSARVADTEAFF. CDR3 nucleotide sequence: TGTGCCAGTAGTTCGGCGAGGGTGGCGGATACTGAAGCTTTCTTT.

Notes on this clone: This sample includes further DNA sequences coding for the same CDR3. The V call is TRBV5-6, the J call TRBJ2-7, with 12 bases aligning to TRBD1. After removal of 7 bases from V and 6 bases from J, the junction contained 5 bases not matched to a gene. This CDR3 has 13 residues. CDR1 and CDR2 from the germline V gene are SGHDT and YYEEEE. CDR3: CASAGQGAVEQYF. Here the CDR3 DNA reads TGTGCCAGCGCGGGACAGGGGGCGGTCGAGCAGTACTTC.

V is TRBV4-2 and J is TRBJ1-5; 10 nucleotides align to TRBD1. This CDR3 contains 17 residues. Germline assignment: CDR1 LGHNA and CDR2 YNFKEQ. V lost 3 bases and J lost 9; bases outside the gene matches: 14. CDR3 nucleotides: TGTGCCAGCAGCCACCGTTGGGGACAGGGGCGTGTTTGGCCCCAGCATTTT. Protein sequence: CASSHRWGQGRVWPQHF.

Judged by abundance, this clone is medium-sized (0.01 to 0.1%). The V gene is TRBV29-1, the J gene TRBJ2-7, with 7 nucleotides matching TRBD1. Germline V gene sequence: CDR1 SQVTM, CDR2 ANQGSEA. V lost 0 bases, J lost 5 bases, and 4 bases stayed unmatched. The CDR3 has 13 amino acids. CDR3: CSVEEDRVNEQYF. The CDR3 DNA reads as TGCAGCGTTGAAGAAGACAGGGTCAACGAGCAGTACTTC.

The DNA for the CDR3 is TGTGCCAGTTCTCAACGAGGCCGAACCTACGAGCAGTACTTC. Protein: CASSQRGRTYEQYF. The chain is built from TRBV6-1 and TRBJ2-7; D remains unclear. CDR3 length equals 14 residues. The V gene's germline CDR1 is MNHNS and CDR2 SASEGT. V lost 9 bases, J lost 2 bases, and 17 bases lay in between.

The V call is TRBV4-1, the J call TRBJ1-1; TRBD1 might be the D (5 bases). The CDR3 runs 13 residues. The V and J ends lost 11 bases and 4 bases respectively, with 17 bases between them. Looked up from germline, CDR1 is MGHRA and CDR2 is YSYEKL. This chain's CDR3 is CAVGTRVLTEAFF. The CDR3 nucleotides read TGCGCCGTAGGGACCAGGGTTCTCACTGAAGCTTTCTTT.

A few counts support this clone. The chain joins TRBV28 to TRBJ2-5; the D is unclear. CDR3 length: 17 residues. V lost 11 bases, J lost 5 bases, and 30 bases lay in between. Germline V gives CDR1 MDHEN, CDR2 SYDVKM. The DNA of the CDR3 is TGTGCCGCACGATCTTTTACGATTTTTGGGGTAGAGGAGACCCAGTACTTC. Its translation is CAARSFTIFGVEETQYF.

The V and J genes are TRBV15 and TRBJ2-5, with 9 bases lining up with TRBD1. The tail of the sequence fits TRBJ2-7 better, so the J call may be wrong. Germline V gives CDR1 LNHNV, CDR2 YYDKDF (reference sequence). This CDR3 region has 14 residues. The CDR3 is CATSRRDRAYEQYF. As DNA, the CDR3 is TGTGCCACCAGCAGGCGGGACAGGGCGTACGAGCAGTACTTC.

The rearrangement joins TRBV4-1 to TRBJ1-4; 9 bases map to TRBD1. V lost 0 bases to trimming and J lost 8 bases; unmatched junction nucleotides: 10. The CDR3 is made up of 17 amino acids. Germline CDR1 is MGHRA and CDR2 is YSYEKL. DNA for the CDR3: TGCGCCAGCAGCCAAGAAGAGATGGACAGGGGCCGAGAAAAACTGTTTTTT. It is translated as CASSQEEMDRGREKLFF.

V is TRBV5-6 and J is TRBJ1-5; 12 bases agree with TRBD1. This CDR3 is 15 amino acids long. CDR1 SGHDT and CDR2 YYEEEE come from the germline V gene. V shed 0 bases, J shed 7 bases, and the junction held 2 bases outside the gene matches. CDR3: CASSLGDRGLQPQHF. DNA of the CDR3: TGTGCCAGCAGCTTGGGGGACAGGGGGCTCCAGCCCCAGCATTTT.

In its sample, this clone was seen a few times. The chain combines TRBV7-9 with TRBJ1-5; D not certain. Germline V CDR1 and CDR2: SEHNR, FQNEAQ (reference sequence). V was clipped by 6 bases and J by 1 base, with 10 bases between them. There are 14 residues in the CDR3. CDR3 amino acids: CASRGAGSNQPQHF. Written as DNA, the CDR3 is TGTGCCAGCAGGGGCGCGGGGAGCAATCAGCCCCAGCATTTT. The full variable domain, rest sourced from reference TRBV7-9 and TRBJ1-5, is DTGVSQNPRHKITKRGQNVTFRCDPISEHNRLYWYRQTLGQGPEFLTYFQNEAQLEKSRLLSDRFSAERPKGSFSTLEIQRTEQGDSAMYLCASRGAGSNQPQHFGDGTRLSIL.

The chain uses TRBV6-6 and TRBJ2-3; no reliable D call. CDR1 is MNHNY, CDR2 SVGAGI, per germline (reference sequence). Trimming removed 6 bases at V and 6 bases at J, with 10 bases between. The CDR3 loop spans 12 amino acids. CDR3 DNA: TGTGCCAGCAGCGAAGGCCCGGATACGCAGTATTTT. This sequence encodes CASSEGPDTQYF.

The chain uses TRBV5-5 and TRBJ2-7; no clear D gene. V lost 1 base to trimming and J lost 5 bases, with 4 bases between them. The CDR3 is 11 residues long. Germline V gene sequence: CDR1 SGHKS, CDR2 YYEKEE (reference sequence). CDR3 sequence reads: CASSLIHEQYF. Written as DNA, the CDR3 is TGTGCCAGCAGCTTGATACACGAGCAGTACTTC. Complete variable domain (other parts from reference TRBV5-5 and TRBJ2-7): DAGVTQSPTHLIKTRGQQVTLRCSPISGHKSVSWYQQVLGQGPQFIFQYYEKEERGRGNFPDRFSARQFPNYSSELNVNALLLGDSALYLCASSLIHEQYFGPGTRLTVT.

This rearrangement joins TRBV19 to TRBJ1-5; possibly TRBD1 for D (6 bases). Germline-derived CDR1 and CDR2 are LNHDA and SQIVND (reference sequence). The germline V and J ends were trimmed by 5 bases and 0 bases, with 11 bases remaining between them. The CDR3 covers 15 residues. The CDR3 here is CASSFHRDSNQPQHF. CDR3 in DNA: TGTGCCAGTAGTTTCCACAGGGATAGCAATCAGCCCCAGCATTTT.

V is TRBV6-1 and J is TRBJ2-1; D is possibly TRBD2 (7 bases). Germline values: CDR1 MNHNS, CDR2 SASEGT. V was clipped by 3 bases and J by 3 bases, with 12 bases between them. The CDR3 is 15 amino acids. The CDR3 DNA follows: TGTGCCAGCAGTGACGGGCGGGGGCTCTACAATGAGCAGTTCTTC. As protein: CASSDGRGLYNEQFF.

This sequence joins TRBV11-3 and TRBJ2-1, with 8 nucleotides matching TRBD2. With 5 bases clipped from V and 3 bases from J, the junction kept 9 bases outside the gene matches. The germline V gene has CDR1 SGHNT and CDR2 YENEEA. This CDR3 contains 16 residues. CDR3: CASSLRERGYYNEQFF. CDR3 in DNA: TGTGCCAGCAGCCTAAGAGAGCGGGGGTACTACAATGAGCAGTTCTTC.

The chain links TRBV19 to TRBJ1-1; the D is unclear. The CDR3 is made up of 15 amino acids. The germline CDR1 and CDR2 sequences are LNHDA and SQIVND (reference sequence). V lost 5 bases to trimming and J lost 0 bases, with 13 bases between them. The CDR3 sequence is CASSPWTGMNTEAFF. The CDR3 DNA follows: TGTGCCAGTAGTCCCTGGACTGGAATGAACACTGAAGCTTTCTTT.